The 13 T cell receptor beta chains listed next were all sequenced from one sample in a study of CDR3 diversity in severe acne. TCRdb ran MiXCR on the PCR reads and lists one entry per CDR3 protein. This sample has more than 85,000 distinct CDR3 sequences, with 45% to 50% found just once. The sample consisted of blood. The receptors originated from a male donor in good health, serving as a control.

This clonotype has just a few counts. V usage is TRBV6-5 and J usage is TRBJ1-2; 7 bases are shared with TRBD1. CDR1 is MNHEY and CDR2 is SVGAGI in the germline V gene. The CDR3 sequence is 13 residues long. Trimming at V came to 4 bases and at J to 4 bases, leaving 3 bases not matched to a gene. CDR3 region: CASSFGTVYGYTF. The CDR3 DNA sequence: TGTGCCAGCAGTTTCGGGACAGTCTATGGCTACACCTTC.

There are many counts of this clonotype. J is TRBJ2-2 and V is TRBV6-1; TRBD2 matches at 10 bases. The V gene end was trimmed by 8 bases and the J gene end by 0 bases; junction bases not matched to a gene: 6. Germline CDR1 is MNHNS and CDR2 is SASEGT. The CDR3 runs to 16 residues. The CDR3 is CASEVAGGTNTGELFF. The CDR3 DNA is TGTGCCAGCGAGGTAGCGGGAGGAACGAACACCGGGGAGCTGTTTTTT.

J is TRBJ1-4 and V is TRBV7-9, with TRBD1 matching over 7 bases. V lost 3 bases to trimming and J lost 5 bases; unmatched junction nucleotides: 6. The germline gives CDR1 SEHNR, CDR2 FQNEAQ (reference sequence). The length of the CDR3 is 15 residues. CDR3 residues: CASSFRDSGNEKLFF. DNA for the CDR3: TGTGCCAGCAGCTTCCGGGACAGTGGGAATGAAAAACTGTTTTTT.

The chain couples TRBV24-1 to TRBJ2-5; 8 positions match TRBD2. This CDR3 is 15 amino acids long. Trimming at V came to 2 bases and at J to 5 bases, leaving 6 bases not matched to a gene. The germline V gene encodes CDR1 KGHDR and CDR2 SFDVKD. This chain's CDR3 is CATSDYREGRETQYF. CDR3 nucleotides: TGTGCCACCAGTGATTATCGGGAGGGCCGGGAGACCCAGTACTTC.

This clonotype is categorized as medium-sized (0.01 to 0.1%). The CDR3: CASSDTGTVSYEQYF. The CDR3 region has the DNA TGTGCCAGTAGTGATACCGGGACAGTCTCCTACGAGCAGTACTTC. The rearrangement joins TRBV19 to TRBJ2-7; 7 bases line up with TRBD1. Germline V gives CDR1 LNHDA, CDR2 SQIVND (reference sequence). The CDR3 loop spans 15 amino acids. V dropped 5 bases and J dropped 0; count of bases not matched to a gene: 7.

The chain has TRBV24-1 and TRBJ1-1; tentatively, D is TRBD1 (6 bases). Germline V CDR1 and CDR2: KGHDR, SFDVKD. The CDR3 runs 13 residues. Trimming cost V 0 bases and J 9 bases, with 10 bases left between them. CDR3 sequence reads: CATSDLPGQQAFF. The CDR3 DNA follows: TGTGCCACCAGTGATTTGCCCGGACAGCAAGCTTTCTTT.

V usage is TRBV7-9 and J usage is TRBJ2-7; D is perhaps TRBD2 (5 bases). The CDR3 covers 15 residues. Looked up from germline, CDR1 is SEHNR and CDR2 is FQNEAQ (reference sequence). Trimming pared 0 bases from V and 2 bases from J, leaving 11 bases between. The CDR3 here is CASSLAVASPYEQYF. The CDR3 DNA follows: TGTGCCAGCAGCTTAGCGGTAGCTAGCCCCTACGAGCAGTACTTC.

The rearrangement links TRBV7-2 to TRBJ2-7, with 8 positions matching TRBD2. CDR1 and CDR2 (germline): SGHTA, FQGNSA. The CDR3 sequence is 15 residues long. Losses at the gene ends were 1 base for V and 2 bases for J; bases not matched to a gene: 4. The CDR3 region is CASSLVGGGTYEQYF. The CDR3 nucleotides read TGTGCCAGCAGCTTAGTGGGCGGGGGGACCTACGAGCAGTACTTC.

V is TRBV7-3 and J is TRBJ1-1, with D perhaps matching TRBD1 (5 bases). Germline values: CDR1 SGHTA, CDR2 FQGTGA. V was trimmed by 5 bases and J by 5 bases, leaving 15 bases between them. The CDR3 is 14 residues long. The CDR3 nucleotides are TGTGCCAGCAGCCAAATCGGGGGGGGGACTGAAGCTTTCTTT. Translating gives CASSQIGGGTEAFF.

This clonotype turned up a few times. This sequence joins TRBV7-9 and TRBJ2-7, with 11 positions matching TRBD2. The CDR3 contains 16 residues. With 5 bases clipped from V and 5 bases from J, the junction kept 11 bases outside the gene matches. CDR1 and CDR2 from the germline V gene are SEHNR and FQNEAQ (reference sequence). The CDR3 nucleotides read TGTGCCAGCAGCCGGGGGACTAGCGGATTCACGGACGAGCAGTACTTC. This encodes CASSRGTSGFTDEQYF.

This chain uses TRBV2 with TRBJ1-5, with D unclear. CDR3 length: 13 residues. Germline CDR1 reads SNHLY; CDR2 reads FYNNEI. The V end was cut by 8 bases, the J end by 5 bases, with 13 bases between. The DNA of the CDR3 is TGTGCCAGCTCACCATCCAAGGATCAGCCCCAGCATTTT. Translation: CASSPSKDQPQHF.

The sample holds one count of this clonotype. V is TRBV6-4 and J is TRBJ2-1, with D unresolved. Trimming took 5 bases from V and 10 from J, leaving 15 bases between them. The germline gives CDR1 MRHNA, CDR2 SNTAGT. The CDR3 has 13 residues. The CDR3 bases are TGTGCCAGCAGTAAGGTAGCCACCGGGGAGCAGTTCTTC. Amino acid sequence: CASSKVATGEQFF.

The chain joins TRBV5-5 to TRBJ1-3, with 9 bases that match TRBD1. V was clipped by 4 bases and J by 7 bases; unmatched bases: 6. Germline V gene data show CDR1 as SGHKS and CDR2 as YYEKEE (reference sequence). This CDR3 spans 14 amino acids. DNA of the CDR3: TGTGCCAGCAGCCTTACCGGGACAGGGAACACCATATATTTT. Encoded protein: CASSLTGTGNTIYF.